This is a list of T cell receptor beta chains from one sample in a study of identifying expanded T cells in peripheral blood. The method was immunoSEQ multiplex PCR; TCRdb's version includes in-frame clones alone and lacks a portion of them. The sample shows about 52,000 clones, approximately 80% of them seen only once. The sequenced sample was blood. The source is a person between 18 and 75 years old in good health. The CDR3 runs from the conserved cysteine through the conserved F or W. A D gene is named only where the DNA matches it firmly. Size values are once, few and many counts, or a class for expanded clones, and some rows have none.

V	size	J	D	CDR3	DNA
TRBV4-3	.	TRBJ1-1	.	CASSQGIRAFF	TGCGCCAGCAGCCAAGGGATCAGAGCTTTCTTT
TRBV18	.	TRBJ1-4	TRBD1	CASSTGTVTNEKLFF	TGTGCCAGCTCTACCGGGACAGTTACTAATGAAAAGCTGTTTTTT
TRBV18	.	TRBJ1-1	TRBD1	CASSPRTTGGKTEAFF	TGTGCCAGCTCACCGAGGACTACAGGGGGCAAAACTGAAGCTTTCTTT
TRBV7-2	.	TRBJ2-1	.	CASSQGAPSLSGEQFF	TGTGCCAGCAGCCAAGGGGCGCCTAGCCTCTCGGGAGAGCAGTTCTTC
TRBV15	.	TRBJ1-4	TRBD1	CATSSPGTGHEKLFF	TGTGCCACCAGCAGCCCAGGGACAGGGCATGAAAAACTGTTTTTT
TRBV6-4	.	TRBJ2-2	TRBD2	CASSPGLGTPGELFF	TGTGCCAGCTCCCCGGGACTAGGGACCCCCGGGGAGCTGTTTTTT
TRBV10-3	few	TRBJ1-1	.	CASGKGTEAFF	TGTGCCAGCGGGAAGGGCACTGAAGCTTTCTTT
TRBV30	.	TRBJ1-2	.	CAWHPGEARAVGYTF	TGTGCCTGGCACCCCGGTGAGGCCAGGGCTGTAGGCTACACCTTC
TRBV5-4	.	TRBJ1-5	.	CASSLFGSNQPQHF	TGTGCCAGCAGCTTGTTCGGAAGCAATCAGCCCCAGCATTTT
TRBV6-6	.	TRBJ2-1	.	CASTYRQGGEQFF	TGTGCCAGTACCTACCGCCAGGGTGGTGAGCAGTTCTTC
TRBV6-6	.	TRBJ1-5	.	CASSYSTGSGNQPQHF	TGTGCCAGCAGTTACTCAACAGGGAGCGGCAATCAGCCCCAGCATTTT
TRBV6-6	.	TRBJ2-1	TRBD2	CASLVTSGNSYNEQFF	TGTGCCAGCCTTGTAACTAGCGGGAACTCCTACAATGAGCAGTTCTTC
TRBV6-6	.	TRBJ2-2	.	CASRRPPENTGELFF	TGTGCCAGCAGGAGACCCCCGGAGAACACCGGGGAGCTGTTTTTT
TRBV9	once	TRBJ1-5	TRBD1	CASSVSTGEAQPQHF	TGTGCCAGCAGCGTTTCGACAGGGGAGGCCCAGCCCCAGCATTTT
TRBV5-1	.	TRBJ2-3	TRBD1	CASSLGGTQSTDTQYF	TGCGCCAGCAGCTTAGGGGGCACCCAAAGCACAGATACGCAGTATTTT
TRBV7-9	once	TRBJ2-3	.	CASSPVVGAGRDTQYF	TGTGCCAGCAGCCCCGTTGTTGGGGCTGGAAGGGATACGCAGTATTTT
TRBV7-9	.	TRBJ2-5	.	CASSRGEGQTQYF	TGTGCCAGCAGTCGAGGAGAGGGTCAGACCCAGTACTTC
TRBV5-5	.	TRBJ2-7	TRBD2	CASSLGSGRQGGEQYF	TGTGCCAGCAGCTTGGGGAGCGGGAGACAAGGTGGCGAGCAGTACTTC
TRBV2	.	TRBJ2-1	.	CASRRLDRSYNEQFF	TGTGCCAGCAGGCGACTAGATCGCTCCTACAATGAGCAGTTCTTC
TRBV5-1	.	TRBJ2-3	.	CASSLGGARSTDTQYF	TGCGCCAGCAGCTTAGGAGGGGCCCGATCTACAGATACGCAGTATTTT
TRBV19	.	TRBJ2-1	TRBD2	CASSRLAGAPGNEQFF	TGTGCCAGTAGTCGACTAGCGGGGGCCCCTGGGAATGAGCAGTTCTTC
TRBV25-1	.	TRBJ1-1	.	CASSDHPGGNTEAFF	TGTGCCAGCAGTGATCATCCGGGGGGAAACACTGAAGCTTTCTTT
TRBV7-3	.	TRBJ1-2	.	CASSAEVGSGYTF	TGTGCCAGCAGCGCTGAAGTAGGGTCCGGCTACACCTTC
TRBV27	few	TRBJ1-1	.	CASSLRGRGEAFF	TGTGCCAGCAGTTTACGAGGCCGTGGTGAAGCTTTCTTT
TRBV30	.	TRBJ1-1	.	CAWKTGKTEAFF	TGTGCCTGGAAGACTGGGAAGACTGAAGCTTTCTTT
TRBV4-2	medium-sized	TRBJ1-1	TRBD1	CASSQGNRDRGTEAFF	TGTGCCAGCAGCCAAGGAAATCGGGACAGGGGGACTGAAGCTTTCTTT
TRBV4-2	.	TRBJ1-4	.	CASSQEGRMPGEKLFF	TGTGCCAGCAGCCAAGAGGGGAGGATGCCGGGGGAAAAACTGTTTTTT
TRBV9	.	TRBJ2-2	TRBD1	CASSVLSGTGGSSGELFF	TGTGCCAGCAGCGTGCTATCCGGGACAGGGGGTTCTAGCGGGGAGCTGTTTTTT
TRBV6-6	.	TRBJ1-5	.	CASSYPPGGWGQPQHF	TGTGCCAGCAGTTACCCCCCGGGGGGATGGGGTCAGCCCCAGCATTTT
TRBV5-5	once	TRBJ2-2	TRBD2	CASSLRLAANTGELFF	TGTGCCAGCAGCTTGCGGCTAGCGGCGAACACCGGGGAGCTGTTTTTT
TRBV5-4	.	TRBJ2-3	TRBD2	CASSSPGTSGRTDTQYF	TGTGCCAGCAGCTCACCCGGGACTAGCGGGCGTACAGATACGCAGTATTTT
TRBV7-8	.	TRBJ2-3	.	CASSSRWRGQGADTQYF	TGTGCCAGCAGCTCCCGGTGGAGGGGGCAAGGGGCAGATACGCAGTATTTT
TRBV2	.	TRBJ1-2	.	CAGRKAPNYGYTF	TGTGCCGGGAGGAAGGCACCTAACTATGGCTACACCTTC
TRBV7-6	.	TRBJ1-2	.	CASSDGRGYTF	TGTGCCAGCAGCGACGGTCGCGGCTACACCTTC
TRBV5-1	.	TRBJ1-4	TRBD1	CASSLSAGGTNEKLFF	TGCGCCAGCAGCTTGTCGGCAGGGGGAACTAATGAAAAACTGTTTTTT
TRBV5-4	.	TRBJ2-7	TRBD1	CASSSGQGYYEQYF	TGTGCCAGCAGCTCGGGACAGGGATACTACGAGCAGTACTTC
TRBV14	.	TRBJ1-1	.	CASSPTESWGLNTEAFF	TGTGCCAGCAGCCCCACGGAGAGTTGGGGGCTGAACACTGAAGCTTTCTTT
TRBV21-1	.	TRBJ1-2	.	CASSKGGDRGANGYTF	TGTGCCAGCAGCAAAGGTGGGGACAGGGGCGCCAATGGCTACACCTTC
TRBV6-1	.	TRBJ2-1	TRBD1	CASSAGQGNRNEQFF	TGTGCCAGCAGCGCAGGACAGGGGAATAGGAATGAGCAGTTCTTC
TRBV7-6	.	TRBJ2-7	.	CASSLLMAAGGSEQYF	TGTGCCAGCAGCCTACTTATGGCGGCCGGGGGCTCCGAGCAGTACTTC
TRBV5-6	.	TRBJ2-7	.	CASTPRWASSYEQYF	TGTGCCAGCACCCCGAGGTGGGCGAGCTCCTACGAGCAGTACTTC